This T cell receptor beta chain was obtained from a study of shared clonotypes between healthy human individuals. Whole-study findings and limits: Generation probabilities were higher for clonotypes shared across all four sorted-subset donors than for unshared ones. Compared with memory subsets, naive subsets generally had larger estimated richness.

The CDR3 length is 15 residues. Germline CDR1 is SGHDT and CDR2 is YYEEEE. Trimming cost V 4 bases and J 8 bases; bases outside gene matches: 8. Turning to this clone: Its target is unknown.

Profiling relied on immunoSEQ multiplex PCR, and the TCRdb table lists in-frame clones only, not all of them. The sample has roughly 2.6 million clones, around nine tenths seen once. CD4+ cells underwent separation, giving CD45RA+ naive and CD45RA-negative memory subsets. The sequencing sample was made of naive CD4+ T cells sorted from blood. Regarding subset: CD45RA+ positively selected. This sequence joins TRBV5-6 and TRBJ2-1; 11 bases fit TRBD2. This TCR was recovered from a man aged 18 to 29 in good health. CDR3 region: CASSPTSGSLDEQFF. Written as DNA, the CDR3 is TGTGCCAGCAGCCCAACTAGCGGGAGTCTGGATGAGCAGTTCTTC.